Listed below are T cell receptor beta chains from one sample, sequenced in a study of vaccination effects on CD4 cells after COVID-19. The table came from immunoSEQ multiplex PCR; TCRdb's copy has only in-frame clones and leaves some out. The sample holds about 79,000 clones, around four fifths seen once. These TCRs are of unknown antigen specificity. Sample: CD4+ T cells from PBMCs cultured with HCoV-229E spike peptides, taken before COVID-19 vaccination. All receptors come from a human donor who received a COVID-19 vaccine. CDR3s include the opening cysteine and the closing phenylalanine or tryptophan. Each record gives: J gene, clone size, V gene, D gene, CDR3 protein, CDR3 DNA. The D gene is left open where the match is weak. The size entry is marked missing in some rows and otherwise reads once, few, many or a size class.

TRBJ2-2,NA,TRBV7-2,NA,CASSFISGELFF,TGTGCCAGCAGCTTCATATCCGGGGAGCTGTTTTTT
TRBJ1-5,NA,TRBV7-2,NA,CASTQSIIGQPQHF,TGTGCCAGCACCCAATCAATCATTGGGCAGCCCCAGCATTTT
TRBJ2-3,NA,TRBV19,NA,CASSIVVGANTDTQYF,TGTGCCAGTAGTATAGTGGTAGGGGCCAACACAGATACGCAGTATTTT
TRBJ2-1,NA,TRBV7-9,NA,CASSLLWANNEQFF,TGTGCCAGCAGCTTACTATGGGCAAACAATGAGCAGTTCTTC
TRBJ2-1,NA,TRBV4-2,NA,CASSQDTLNEQFF,TGTGCCAGCAGCCAAGATACGCTAAATGAGCAGTTCTTC
TRBJ2-6,NA,TRBV7-2,NA,CASSLAVSPGANVLTF,TGTGCCAGCAGCTTAGCAGTGTCACCTGGGGCCAACGTCCTGACTTTC
TRBJ1-2,NA,TRBV15,TRBD1,CATSRRQGDGYTF,TGTGCCACCAGCAGAAGACAGGGTGATGGCTACACCTTC
TRBJ1-5,NA,TRBV10-2,NA,CASSERGGGGLGGNQPQHF,TGCGCCAGCAGTGAAAGAGGGGGAGGAGGTCTAGGTGGCAATCAGCCCCAGCATTTT
TRBJ2-6,NA,TRBV24-1,NA,CATSDYPQGSGANVLTF,TGTGCCACCAGTGATTACCCCCAGGGCTCTGGGGCCAACGTCCTGACTTTC
TRBJ2-2,few,TRBV5-1,NA,CASSLLGSNTGELFF,TGCGCCAGCAGCTTGCTGGGTTCGAACACCGGGGAGCTGTTTTTT
TRBJ2-5,NA,TRBV5-1,TRBD2,CASSTSGGTAETQYF,TGCGCCAGCAGCACAAGCGGGGGCACCGCGGAGACCCAGTACTTC
TRBJ2-5,few,TRBV7-9,NA,CASSLSPRDETQYF,TGTGCCAGCAGCCTGAGCCCCAGGGACGAGACCCAGTACTTC
TRBJ1-4,once,TRBV6-6,TRBD1,CASSPQGQGEKLFF,TGTGCCAGCAGTCCACAGGGGCAGGGTGAAAAACTGTTTTTT
TRBJ1-2,once,TRBV2,TRBD1,CASSYRTGSGYTF,TGTGCCAGCAGTTACAGGACAGGGAGCGGCTACACCTTC
TRBJ2-3,NA,TRBV19,TRBD2,CASSSELAGDTDTQYF,TGTGCCAGTAGTTCCGAACTAGCGGGGGACACAGATACGCAGTATTTT
TRBJ2-3,NA,TRBV29-1,NA,CSVGRGDTQYF,TGCAGCGTTGGTCGGGGAGATACGCAGTATTTT
TRBJ2-4,NA,TRBV18,NA,CASSTGTQNIQYF,TGTGCCAGCTCAACCGGGACACAAAACATTCAGTACTTC
TRBJ2-1,NA,TRBV7-3,NA,CASSLAGNNEQFF,TGTGCCAGCAGCTTAGCAGGGAACAATGAGCAGTTCTTC
TRBJ1-1,NA,TRBV9,NA,CASSVVVSETEAFF,TGTGCCAGCAGCGTAGTCGTCAGTGAAACTGAAGCTTTCTTT
TRBJ2-4,NA,TRBV5-6,TRBD1,CASSLPGQDANIQYF,TGTGCCAGCAGCTTGCCGGGACAGGATGCAAACATTCAGTACTTC
TRBJ2-1,NA,TRBV7-2,TRBD2,CASSPGGGVINEQFF,TGTGCCAGCAGCCCCGGGGGGGGAGTTATCAATGAGCAGTTCTTC
TRBJ1-1,NA,TRBV30,NA,CAGYRVANTEAFF,TGTGCCGGGTACAGGGTGGCTAACACTGAAGCTTTCTTT
TRBJ2-1,NA,TRBV6-5,NA,CASSPYRGGEQFF,TGTGCCAGCAGCCCCTATCGGGGCGGTGAGCAGTTCTTC
TRBJ1-4,NA,TRBV5-1,NA,CASSFGAEAEKLFF,TGCGCCAGCAGCTTCGGGGCGGAGGCAGAAAAACTGTTTTTT
TRBJ2-2,NA,TRBV18,NA,CASSLAYRENTGELFF,TGTGCCAGCTCACTGGCTTACAGAGAGAACACCGGGGAGCTGTTTTTT
TRBJ2-6,NA,TRBV18,TRBD1,CASSPPGGTSGANVLTF,TGTGCCAGCTCACCACCAGGGGGCACCTCTGGGGCCAACGTCCTGACTTTC
TRBJ1-3,NA,TRBV10-2,NA,CASTWDSGNTIYF,TGCGCCAGCACTTGGGACTCTGGAAACACCATATATTTT
TRBJ1-1,NA,TRBV4-1,NA,CASSRGTEAFF,TGCGCCAGCAGCCGCGGGACTGAAGCTTTCTTT
TRBJ1-5,NA,TRBV30,NA,CAWSRTANQPQHF,TGTGCCTGGAGTAGGACCGCGAATCAGCCCCAGCATTTT
TRBJ2-2,few,TRBV7-3,NA,CASSLIPGVETGELFF,TGTGCCAGCAGCTTAATCCCAGGGGTAGAAACCGGGGAGCTGTTTTTT
TRBJ2-5,NA,TRBV20-1,NA,CSASGGPPAEETQYF,TGCAGTGCTAGTGGGGGGCCTCCGGCAGAAGAGACCCAGTACTTC
TRBJ1-2,NA,TRBV25-1,TRBD1,CASSLRDRETGGYTF,TGTGCCAGCAGTCTCCGGGACAGGGAGACGGGTGGCTACACCTTC
TRBJ1-6,NA,TRBV30,NA,CAWSGRQSNSPLHF,TGTGCCTGGAGTGGACGACAGTCAAATTCACCCCTCCACTTT
TRBJ2-2,few,TRBV5-1,NA,CASSLAPRADTGELFF,TGCGCCAGCAGCTTGGCCCCGCGGGCAGACACCGGGGAGCTGTTTTTT
TRBJ2-3,NA,TRBV7-2,TRBD1,CASSLNRGSTDTQYF,TGTGCCAGCAGCTTAAACAGGGGGTCAACAGATACGCAGTATTTT
TRBJ2-3,NA,TRBV5-7,NA,CASSSYQQASTDTQYF,TGTGCCAGCAGCTCCTACCAGCAGGCTAGCACAGATACGCAGTATTTT
TRBJ2-1,NA,TRBV5-1,TRBD2,CASSLVPGGPSYNEQFF,TGCGCCAGCAGCTTGGTTCCGGGAGGGCCCAGCTACAATGAGCAGTTCTTC
TRBJ1-2,NA,TRBV6-5,NA,CASSPANCGYTF,TGTGCCAGCTCTCCTGCAAATTGTGGCTACACCTTC
TRBJ1-2,few,TRBV27,NA,CASRKPGVWGYTF,TGTGCCAGCAGAAAGCCGGGTGTTTGGGGCTACACCTTC
TRBJ1-1,few,TRBV9,NA,CASSPQGQNTEAFF,TGTGCCAGCAGCCCCCAGGGGCAGAACACTGAAGCTTTCTTT
TRBJ2-2,NA,TRBV27,NA,CASSPEPGTVNTGELFF,TGTGCCAGCAGTCCCGAACCCGGGACGGTGAACACCGGGGAGCTGTTTTTT
TRBJ2-5,NA,TRBV5-6,NA,CASSSVGRIQETQYF,TGTGCCAGCAGCTCGGTGGGGCGGATCCAAGAGACCCAGTACTTC
TRBJ1-1,NA,TRBV2,NA,CASLGPEAFF,TGTGCCAGCTTAGGCCCGGAAGCTTTCTTT
TRBJ1-1,NA,TRBV24-1,NA,CATRQTAQTEAFF,TGTGCCACCAGACAGACAGCGCAGACTGAAGCTTTCTTT
TRBJ1-6,NA,TRBV6-2/TRBV6-3,NA,CASSYSSPSTSPLHF,TGTGCCAGCAGTTACTCGTCCCCTAGTACTTCACCCCTCCACTTT
TRBJ2-2,once,TRBV2,NA,CASIRDKHTGELFF,TGTGCCAGCATCCGGGACAAGCATACCGGGGAGCTGTTTTTT
TRBJ2-3,NA,TRBV9,TRBD2,CASSALGLAGPNTQYF,TGTGCCAGCAGCGCCCTCGGGCTAGCGGGCCCCAATACGCAGTATTTT
TRBJ2-3,once,TRBV7-2,TRBD1,CASSSNRGVRADTQYF,TGTGCCAGCAGCTCAAACAGGGGTGTGAGGGCAGATACGCAGTATTTT